Sequencing of this TCR beta chain was carried out in a study of cytomegalovirus exposure and HLA in healthy donors. Overall study findings and caveats: A prior analysis recorded that most TCR beta V segments were productive about 87% or about 30% of the time. Because they were indistinguishable, some V segments, including TRBV6-2 and TRBV6-3, were excluded. Follow-up analysis later connected one missense variant in DCLRE1C with trimming of TCR beta V- and J-genes.

In the PCR, 60 Vbeta and 13 Jbeta primers were used. Sequenced by immunoSEQ multiplex PCR; TCRdb stores in-frame clones only, minus some. This table has more than 100,000 clones, approximately 70% appearing once. CDR1 and CDR2 from the germline V gene are LNHDA and SQIVND (reference sequence). V lost 6 bases and J lost 5, with 14 bases in between. This CDR3 has 14 residues. This clone was seen a few times. The target antigen is unknown. Material: PBMCs. The genes are TRBV19 and TRBJ1-5; unclear D gene. The TCR was taken from a man aged 18 to 29 in good health and CMV-seronegative. CDR3 sequence: CASRRDGKDQPQHF. CDR3 DNA: TGTGCCAGTAGGCGGGATGGGAAGGATCAGCCCCAGCATTTT.